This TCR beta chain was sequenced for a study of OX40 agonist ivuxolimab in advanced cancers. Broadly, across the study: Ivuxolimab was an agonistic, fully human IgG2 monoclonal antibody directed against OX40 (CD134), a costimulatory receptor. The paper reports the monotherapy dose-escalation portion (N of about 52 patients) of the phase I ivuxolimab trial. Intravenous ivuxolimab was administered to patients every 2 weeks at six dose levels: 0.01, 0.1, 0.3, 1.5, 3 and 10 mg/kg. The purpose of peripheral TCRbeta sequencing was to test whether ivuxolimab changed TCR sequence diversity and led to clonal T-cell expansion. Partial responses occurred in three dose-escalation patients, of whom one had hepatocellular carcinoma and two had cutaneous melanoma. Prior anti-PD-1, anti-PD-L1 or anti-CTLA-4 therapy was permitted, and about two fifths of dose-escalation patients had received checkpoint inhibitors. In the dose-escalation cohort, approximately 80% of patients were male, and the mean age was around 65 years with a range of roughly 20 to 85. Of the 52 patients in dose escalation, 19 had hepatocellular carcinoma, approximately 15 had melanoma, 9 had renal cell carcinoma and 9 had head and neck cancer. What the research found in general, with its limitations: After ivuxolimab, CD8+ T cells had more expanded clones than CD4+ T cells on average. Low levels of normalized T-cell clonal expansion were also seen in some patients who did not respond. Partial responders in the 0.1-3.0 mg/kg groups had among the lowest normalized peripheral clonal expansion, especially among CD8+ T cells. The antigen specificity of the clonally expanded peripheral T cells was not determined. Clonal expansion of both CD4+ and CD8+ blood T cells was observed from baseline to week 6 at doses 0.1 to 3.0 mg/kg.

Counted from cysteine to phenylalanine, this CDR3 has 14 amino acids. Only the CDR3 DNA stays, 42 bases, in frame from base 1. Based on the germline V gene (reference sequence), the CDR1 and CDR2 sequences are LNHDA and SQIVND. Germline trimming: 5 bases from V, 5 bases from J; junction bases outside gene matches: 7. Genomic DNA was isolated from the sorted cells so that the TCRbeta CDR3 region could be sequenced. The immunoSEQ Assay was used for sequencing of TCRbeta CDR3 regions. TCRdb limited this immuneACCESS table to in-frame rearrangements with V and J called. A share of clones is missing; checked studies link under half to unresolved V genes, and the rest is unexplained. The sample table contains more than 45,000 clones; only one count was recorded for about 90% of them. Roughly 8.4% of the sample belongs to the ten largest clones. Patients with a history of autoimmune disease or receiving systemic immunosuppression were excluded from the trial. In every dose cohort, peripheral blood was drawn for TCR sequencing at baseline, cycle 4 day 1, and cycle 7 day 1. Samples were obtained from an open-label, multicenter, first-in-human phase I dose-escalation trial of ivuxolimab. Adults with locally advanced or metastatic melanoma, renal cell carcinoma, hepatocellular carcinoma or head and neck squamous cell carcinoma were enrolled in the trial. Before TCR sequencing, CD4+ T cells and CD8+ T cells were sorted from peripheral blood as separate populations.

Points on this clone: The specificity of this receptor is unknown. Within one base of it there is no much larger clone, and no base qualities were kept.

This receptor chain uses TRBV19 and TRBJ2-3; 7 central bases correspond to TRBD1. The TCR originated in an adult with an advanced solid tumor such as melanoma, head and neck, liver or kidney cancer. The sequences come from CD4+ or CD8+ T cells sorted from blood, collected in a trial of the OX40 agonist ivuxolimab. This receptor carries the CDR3 CASSADRDRDTQYF. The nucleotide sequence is TGTGCCAGTAGTGCCGACAGGGATAGAGATACGCAGTATTTT.